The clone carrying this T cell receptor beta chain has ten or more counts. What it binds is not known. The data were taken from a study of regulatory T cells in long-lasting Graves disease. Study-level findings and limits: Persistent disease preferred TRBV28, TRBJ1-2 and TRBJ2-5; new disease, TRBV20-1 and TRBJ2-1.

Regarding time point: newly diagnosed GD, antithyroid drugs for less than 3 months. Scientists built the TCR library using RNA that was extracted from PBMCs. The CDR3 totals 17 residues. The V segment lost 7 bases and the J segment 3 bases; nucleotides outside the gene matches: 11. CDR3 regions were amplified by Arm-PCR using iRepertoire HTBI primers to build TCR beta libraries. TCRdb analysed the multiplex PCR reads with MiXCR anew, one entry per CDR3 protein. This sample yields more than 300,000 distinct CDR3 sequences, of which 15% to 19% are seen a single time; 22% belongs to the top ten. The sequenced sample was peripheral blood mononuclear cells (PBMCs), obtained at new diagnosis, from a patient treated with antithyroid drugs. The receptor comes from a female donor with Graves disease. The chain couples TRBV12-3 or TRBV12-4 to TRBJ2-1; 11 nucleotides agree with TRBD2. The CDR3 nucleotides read TGTGCCAGCACGAAGACTAGCGGGATCCAAAGCTACAATGAGCAGTTCTTC. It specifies CASTKTSGIQSYNEQFF.